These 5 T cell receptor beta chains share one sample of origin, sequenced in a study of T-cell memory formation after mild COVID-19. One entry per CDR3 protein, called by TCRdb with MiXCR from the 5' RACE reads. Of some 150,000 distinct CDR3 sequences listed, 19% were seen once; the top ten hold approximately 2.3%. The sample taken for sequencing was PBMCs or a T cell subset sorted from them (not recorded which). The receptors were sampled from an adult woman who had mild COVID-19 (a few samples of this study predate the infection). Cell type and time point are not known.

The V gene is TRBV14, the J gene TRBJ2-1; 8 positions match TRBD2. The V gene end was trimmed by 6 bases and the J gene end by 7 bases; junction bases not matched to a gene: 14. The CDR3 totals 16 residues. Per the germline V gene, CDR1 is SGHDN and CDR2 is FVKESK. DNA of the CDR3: TGTGCCAGCAGGCCGGGACTCGTCGGCGGGGGGAATGAGCAGTTCTTC. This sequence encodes CASRPGLVGGGNEQFF.

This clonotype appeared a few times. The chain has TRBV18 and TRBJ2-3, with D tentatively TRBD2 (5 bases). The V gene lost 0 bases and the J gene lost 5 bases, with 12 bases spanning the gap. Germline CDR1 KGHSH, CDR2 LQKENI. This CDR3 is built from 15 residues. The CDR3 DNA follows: TGTGCCAGCTCACCACCTAGCGCCAGTGGAGATACGCAGTATTTT. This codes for CASSPPSASGDTQYF. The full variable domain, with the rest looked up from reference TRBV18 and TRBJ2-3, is NAGVMQNPRHLVRRRGQEARLRCSPMKGHSHVYWYRQLPEEGLKFMVYLQKENIIDESGMPKERFSAEFPKEGPSILRIQQVVRGDSAAYFCASSPPSASGDTQYFGPGTRLTVL.

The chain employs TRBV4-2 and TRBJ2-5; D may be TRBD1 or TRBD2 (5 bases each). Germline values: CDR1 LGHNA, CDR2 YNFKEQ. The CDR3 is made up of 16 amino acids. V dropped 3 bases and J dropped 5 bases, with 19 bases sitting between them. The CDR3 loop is CASSHRENLPRETQYF. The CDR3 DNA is TGTGCCAGCAGCCACAGGGAGAACCTTCCCCGGGAGACCCAGTACTTC.

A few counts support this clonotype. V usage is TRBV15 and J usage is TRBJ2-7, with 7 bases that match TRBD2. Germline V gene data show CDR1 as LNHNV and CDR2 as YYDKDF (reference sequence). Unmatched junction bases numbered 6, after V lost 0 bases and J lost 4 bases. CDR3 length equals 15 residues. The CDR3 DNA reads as TGTGCCACCAGCAGAGATCTCGGGGGGAGATACGAGCAGTACTTC. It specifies CATSRDLGGRYEQYF.

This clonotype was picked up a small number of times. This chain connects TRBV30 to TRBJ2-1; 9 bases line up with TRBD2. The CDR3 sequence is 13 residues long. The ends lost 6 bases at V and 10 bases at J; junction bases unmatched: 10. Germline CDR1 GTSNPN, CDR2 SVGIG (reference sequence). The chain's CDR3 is CACWASGTMEQFF. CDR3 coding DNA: TGTGCCTGTTGGGCTAGCGGGACAATGGAGCAGTTCTTC.